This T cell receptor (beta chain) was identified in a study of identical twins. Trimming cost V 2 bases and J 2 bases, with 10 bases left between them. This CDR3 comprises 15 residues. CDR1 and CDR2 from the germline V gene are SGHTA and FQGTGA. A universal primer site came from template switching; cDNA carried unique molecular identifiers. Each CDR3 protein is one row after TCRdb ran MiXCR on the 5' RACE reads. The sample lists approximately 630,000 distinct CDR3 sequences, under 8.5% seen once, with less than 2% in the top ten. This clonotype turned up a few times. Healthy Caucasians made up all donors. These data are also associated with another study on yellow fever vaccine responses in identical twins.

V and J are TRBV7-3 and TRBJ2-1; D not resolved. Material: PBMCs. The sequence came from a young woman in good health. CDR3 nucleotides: TGTGCCAGCAGCTTAGCAATAGGCACCTACAATGAGCAGTTCTTC. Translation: CASSLAIGTYNEQFF.